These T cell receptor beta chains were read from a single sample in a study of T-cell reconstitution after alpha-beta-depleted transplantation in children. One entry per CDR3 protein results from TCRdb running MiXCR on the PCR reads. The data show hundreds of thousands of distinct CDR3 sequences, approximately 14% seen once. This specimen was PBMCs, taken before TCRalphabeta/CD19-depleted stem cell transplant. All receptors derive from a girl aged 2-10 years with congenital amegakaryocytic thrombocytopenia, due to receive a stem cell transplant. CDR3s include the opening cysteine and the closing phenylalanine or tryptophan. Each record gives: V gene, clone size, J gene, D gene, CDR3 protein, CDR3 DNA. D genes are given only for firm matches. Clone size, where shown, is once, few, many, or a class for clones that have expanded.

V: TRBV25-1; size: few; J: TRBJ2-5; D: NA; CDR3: CASSARGETQYF; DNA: TGTGCCAGCAGTGCGAGAGGAGAGACCCAGTACTTC
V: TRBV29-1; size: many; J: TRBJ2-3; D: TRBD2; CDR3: CSVEDFTSGGTDTQYF; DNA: TGCAGCGTTGAAGATTTTACTAGCGGGGGCACAGATACGCAGTATTTT
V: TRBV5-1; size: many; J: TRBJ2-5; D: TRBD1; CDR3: CASSPGTGSHQETQYF; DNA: TGCGCCAGCAGCCCGGGGACAGGGTCTCATCAAGAGACCCAGTACTTC
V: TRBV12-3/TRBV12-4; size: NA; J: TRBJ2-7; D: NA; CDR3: CAIFAWEQHF; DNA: TGTGCCATATTCGCGTGGGAGCAGCACTTC
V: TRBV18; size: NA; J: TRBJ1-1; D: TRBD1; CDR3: CASSPVTGEGTEAFF; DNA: TGTGCCAGCTCACCCGTGACAGGGGAAGGTACTGAAGCTTTCTTT
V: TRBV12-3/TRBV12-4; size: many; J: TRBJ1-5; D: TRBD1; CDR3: CASSFVGTGDQPQHF; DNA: TGTGCCAGCAGTTTCGTAGGGACAGGGGATCAGCCCCAGCATTTT
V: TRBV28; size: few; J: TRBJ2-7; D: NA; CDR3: CASSFSYSGARSWAEQYF; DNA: TGTGCCAGCAGTTTCTCGTACTCGGGGGCGCGTAGTTGGGCCGAGCAGTACTTC
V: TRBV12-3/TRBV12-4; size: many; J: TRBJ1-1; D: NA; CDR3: CASTLGGTDTEAFF; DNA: TGTGCCAGCACCCTTGGGGGGACGGACACTGAAGCTTTCTTT
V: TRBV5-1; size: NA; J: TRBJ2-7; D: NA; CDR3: CASSLEPARIGYEQYF; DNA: TGCGCCAGCAGCTTGGAACCAGCGCGAATAGGCTACGAGCAGTACTTC
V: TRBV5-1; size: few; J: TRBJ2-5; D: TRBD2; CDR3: CASSLRTSGSQETQYF; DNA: TGCGCCAGCAGCTTAAGAACTAGCGGGAGCCAAGAGACCCAGTACTTC
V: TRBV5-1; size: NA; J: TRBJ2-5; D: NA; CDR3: CASSLALATRETQYF; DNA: TGCGCCAGCAGCTTGGCTTTGGCGACGCGAGAGACCCAGTACTTC
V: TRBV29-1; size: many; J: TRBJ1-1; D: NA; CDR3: CSVGHREAEAFF; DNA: TGCAGCGTTGGTCACAGGGAGGCTGAAGCTTTCTTT
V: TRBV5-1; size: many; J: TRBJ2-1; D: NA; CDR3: CASSLKSFSYNEQFF; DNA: TGCGCCAGCAGCTTGAAGAGCTTCTCCTACAATGAGCAGTTCTTC
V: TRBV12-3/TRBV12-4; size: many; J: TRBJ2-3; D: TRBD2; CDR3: CASRPLAGVETDTQYF; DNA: TGTGCCAGCAGGCCCTTAGCGGGAGTTGAGACAGATACGCAGTATTTT
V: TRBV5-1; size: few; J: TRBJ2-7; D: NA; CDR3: CASREGLEQYF; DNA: TGCGCCAGCAGAGAGGGATTAGAGCAGTACTTC
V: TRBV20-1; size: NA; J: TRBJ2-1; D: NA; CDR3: CSARVNRDEQFF; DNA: TGCAGTGCTAGAGTGAATAGGGATGAGCAGTTCTTC
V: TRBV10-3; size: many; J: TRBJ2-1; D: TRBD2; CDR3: CAIRAGGPGGRQFF; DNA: TGTGCCATCAGGGCGGGAGGGCCTGGGGGTCGGCAGTTCTTC
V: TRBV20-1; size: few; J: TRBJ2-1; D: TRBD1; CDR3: CSATAQGDEQFF; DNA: TGCAGTGCTACCGCCCAGGGGGATGAGCAGTTCTTC
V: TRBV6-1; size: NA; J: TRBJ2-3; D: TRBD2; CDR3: CASSPRLAGNPITQYF; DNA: TGTGCCAGCAGCCCTAGACTAGCGGGAAATCCCATAACGCAGTATTTT
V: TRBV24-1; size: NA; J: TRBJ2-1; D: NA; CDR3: CATSENNSEQFF; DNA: TGTGCCACCAGCGAGAACAATAGTGAGCAGTTCTTC
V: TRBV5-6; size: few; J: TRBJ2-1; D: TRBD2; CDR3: CASSLVTSWSYNEQFF; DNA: TGTGCCAGCAGCTTGGTGACTAGCTGGTCCTACAATGAGCAGTTCTTC
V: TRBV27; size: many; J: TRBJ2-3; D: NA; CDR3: CASSFLRDSTRDTQYF; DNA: TGTGCCAGCAGTTTTTTAAGAGACTCGACCAGAGATACGCAGTATTTT
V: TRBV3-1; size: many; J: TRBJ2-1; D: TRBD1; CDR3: CASSPQGGPFNEQFF; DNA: TGTGCCAGCAGCCCACAGGGGGGCCCTTTCAATGAGCAGTTCTTC
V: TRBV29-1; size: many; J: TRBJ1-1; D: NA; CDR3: CSVAGGVAFF; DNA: TGCAGCGTTGCCGGGGGGGTGGCTTTCTTT
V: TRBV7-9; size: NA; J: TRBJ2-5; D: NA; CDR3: CASSLSRLGSETQYF; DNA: TGTGCCAGCAGCTTATCCCGCCTGGGGTCAGAGACCCAGTACTTC
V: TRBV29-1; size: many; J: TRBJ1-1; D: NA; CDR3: CSVDHGEAFF; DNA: TGCAGCGTTGATCACGGAGAAGCTTTCTTT
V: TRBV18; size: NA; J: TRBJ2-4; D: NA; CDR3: CASSPIGTLKNIQYF; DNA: TGTGCCAGCTCCCCGATCGGGACTCTGAAAAACATTCAGTACTTC
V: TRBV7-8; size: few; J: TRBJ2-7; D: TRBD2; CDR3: CASSLDNGLGYSYEQYF; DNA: TGTGCCAGCAGCTTAGATAACGGACTAGGGTACTCCTACGAGCAGTACTTC
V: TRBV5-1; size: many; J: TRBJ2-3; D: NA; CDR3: CASSLAVAGTDTQYF; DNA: TGCGCCAGCAGCTTGGCGGTAGCCGGCACAGATACGCAGTATTTT
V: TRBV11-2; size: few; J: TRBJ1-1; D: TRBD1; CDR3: CASSLAFRMDRGTEAFF; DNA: TGTGCCAGCAGCTTAGCCTTCCGGATGGACAGGGGTACTGAAGCTTTCTTT
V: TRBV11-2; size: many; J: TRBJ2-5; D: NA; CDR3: CASSLPVRRAGETQYF; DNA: TGTGCCAGCAGCTTACCGGTTCGAAGGGCAGGCGAGACCCAGTACTTC
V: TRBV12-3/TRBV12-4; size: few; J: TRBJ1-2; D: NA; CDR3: CASSSHRTDRYYGYTF; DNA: TGTGCCAGCAGTTCCCATAGGACAGATCGGTATTATGGCTACACCTTC
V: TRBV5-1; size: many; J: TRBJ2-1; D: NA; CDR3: CASCDSESSYNEQFF; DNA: TGCGCCAGCTGCGACTCTGAAAGCTCCTACAATGAGCAGTTCTTC
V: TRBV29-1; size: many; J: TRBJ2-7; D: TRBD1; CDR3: CSVTQTGSYEQYF; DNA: TGCAGCGTCACACAGACAGGGTCCTACGAGCAGTACTTC
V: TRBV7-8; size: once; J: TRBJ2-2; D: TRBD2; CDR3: CASSFHLAGRTGELFF; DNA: TGTGCCAGCAGCTTTCACCTAGCGGGCCGCACCGGGGAGCTGTTTTTT
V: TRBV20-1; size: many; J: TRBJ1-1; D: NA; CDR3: CSARARGPTEAFF; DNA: TGCAGTGCTAGAGCCAGGGGACCCACTGAAGCTTTCTTT
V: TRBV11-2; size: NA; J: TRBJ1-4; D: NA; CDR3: CASSLAWATNEKLFF; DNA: TGTGCCAGCAGCTTAGCGTGGGCAACTAATGAAAAACTGTTTTTT
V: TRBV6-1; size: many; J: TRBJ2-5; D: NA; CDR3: CAAGIQGGSSKTQYF; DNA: TGTGCCGCCGGAATCCAGGGGGGGAGTTCAAAGACCCAGTACTTC
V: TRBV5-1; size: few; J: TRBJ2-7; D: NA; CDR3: CASSLVQGRGDSEQYF; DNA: TGCGCCAGCAGCTTGGTTCAGGGGCGCGGTGATAGCGAGCAGTACTTC
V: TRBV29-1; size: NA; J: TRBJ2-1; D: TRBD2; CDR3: CSHLAGSYNEQFF; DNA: TGCAGCCATCTAGCGGGAAGTTACAATGAGCAGTTCTTC
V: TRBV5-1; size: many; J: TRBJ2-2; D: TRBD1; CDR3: CASSTGANTGELFF; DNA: TGCGCCAGCAGCACAGGGGCGAACACCGGGGAGCTGTTTTTT
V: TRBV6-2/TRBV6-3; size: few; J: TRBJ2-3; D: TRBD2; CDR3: CASNRLASDTQYF; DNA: TGTGCCAGCAACCGACTAGCATCAGATACGCAGTATTTT
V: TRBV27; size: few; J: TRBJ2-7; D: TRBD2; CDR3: CASSPSGRLYEQYF; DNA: TGTGCCAGCAGTCCTAGCGGGAGGCTGTACGAGCAGTACTTC
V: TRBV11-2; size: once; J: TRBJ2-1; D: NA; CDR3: CASSLGPPLSSYNEQFF; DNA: TGTGCCAGCAGCTTAGGCCCGCCGCTTAGCTCCTACAATGAGCAGTTCTTC
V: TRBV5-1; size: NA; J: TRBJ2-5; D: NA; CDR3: CASSSGGGKETQYF; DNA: TGCGCCAGCAGCTCAGGGGGGGGAAAAGAGACCCAGTACTTC
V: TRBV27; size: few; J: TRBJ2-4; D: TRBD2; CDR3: CASSSSAPGGGNIQYF; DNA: TGTGCCAGCAGTTCTAGCGCCCCGGGCGGGGGAAACATTCAGTACTTC